One and the same sample provided the 27 T cell receptor beta chains below, sequenced in a study of siplizumab effects on memory and regulatory T cells. The protocol was immunoSEQ multiplex PCR, while the TCRdb copy is restricted to in-frame clones and leaves out a portion. The sample holds 65,000 to 70,000 clones, roughly 88% seen once. Sequenced: Tregs sorted from blood. These receptors originate from a human donor in good health.

The rearrangement links TRBV30 to TRBJ2-2; D is uncertain. Germline CDR1 reads GTSNPN; CDR2 reads SVGIG (reference sequence). V lost 4 bases, J lost 4 bases, and 10 bases lay in between. The CDR3 covers 13 residues. CDR3 amino acids: CAWKGFGTGELFF. For the CDR3, the DNA is TGTGCCTGGAAAGGATTTGGCACCGGGGAGCTGTTTTTT.

The CDR3 reads CASSLDGQGVAKNIQYF. The CDR3 nucleotides are TGTGCCAGCAGCTTAGATGGACAGGGAGTAGCCAAAAACATTCAGTACTTC. The chain joins TRBV11-3 to TRBJ2-4; TRBD1 agrees at 8 bases. The CDR3 covers 17 residues. Germline lookup yields CDR1 SGHNT and CDR2 YENEEA. Trimming removed 0 bases from V and 0 bases from J; junction bases left unmatched: 4.

The gene calls are TRBV7-9 and TRBJ1-2; a possible D gene is TRBD1 (5 bases). Germline loops: CDR1 SEHNR, CDR2 FQNEAQ (reference sequence). The CDR3 totals 15 residues. V lost 0 bases to trimming and J lost 2 bases, with 10 bases between them. CDR3 in DNA: TGTGCCAGCAGCTTAGCGGGCAGGGCCAACTATGGCTACACCTTC. This translates into CASSLAGRANYGYTF.

As for this clone: Other DNA sequences in the sample encode the same CDR3. The chain links TRBV27 to TRBJ2-1; 8 nucleotides line up with TRBD2. The CDR3 contains 13 residues. Germline loops: CDR1 MNHEY, CDR2 SMNVEV (reference sequence). The J segment lost 10 bases and the V segment lost 2 bases, leaving 4 bases of the junction unmatched. CDR3 sequence reads: CASSLPERGEQFF. DNA for the CDR3: TGTGCCAGCAGTTTACCCGAGCGGGGGGAGCAGTTCTTC.

The rearrangement links TRBV20-1 to TRBJ2-5; no definite D call. The germline gives CDR1 DFQATT, CDR2 SNEGSKA (reference sequence). Trimming shortened V by 1 base and J by 1 base, and 1 base separated the two germline ends. CDR3 length equals 11 residues. This CDR3 reads CSARAQETQYF. CDR3 bases: TGCAGTGCTAGAGCCCAAGAGACCCAGTACTTC.

The rearrangement links TRBV15 to TRBJ1-5, with TRBD1 identical over 7 bases. Trimming took 0 bases from V and 6 from J; bases not matched to a gene: 2. The CDR3 loop spans 14 amino acids. CDR1 is LNHNV, CDR2 YYDKDF, per germline (reference sequence). The CDR3 DNA reads TGTGCCACCAGCAGAGACAGGGGGGGTCAGCCCCAGCATTTT. Its protein is CATSRDRGGQPQHF.

The rearrangement links TRBV19 to TRBJ2-1; D is uncertain. This CDR3 contains 15 residues. Trimming took off 8 bases at V and 9 bases at J, with 23 bases between the two ends. Germline CDR1 is LNHDA and CDR2 is SQIVND (reference sequence). The CDR3: CASSLSSISISEQFF. Here the CDR3 DNA reads TGTGCCAGTTCCTTAAGTAGCATCTCCATTAGTGAGCAGTTCTTC.

The rearrangement joins TRBV5-1 to TRBJ2-1, with TRBD2 matching over 9 bases. Germline V gives CDR1 SGHRS, CDR2 YFSETQ. The CDR3 runs 16 residues. The V segment lost 0 bases and the J segment 3 bases; nucleotides outside the gene matches: 4. The CDR3, as DNA: TGCGCCAGCAGCTTGGCGGGGACTAGCCACTACAATGAGCAGTTCTTC. It specifies CASSLAGTSHYNEQFF.

The chain joins TRBV29-1 to TRBJ1-2, with a possible D match to TRBD1 (6 bases). This CDR3 has 11 residues. Germline CDR1 reads SQVTM; CDR2 reads ANQGSEA. The germline V and J ends were trimmed by 5 bases and 8 bases, with 12 bases remaining between them. The chain's CDR3 is CSVLGGDGYTF. DNA for the CDR3: TGCAGCGTTTTAGGGGGTGACGGCTACACCTTC.

The V and J genes are TRBV30 and TRBJ2-5; 7 nucleotides line up with TRBD2. Germline-derived CDR1 and CDR2 are GTSNPN and SVGIG (reference sequence). This CDR3 spans 13 amino acids. J gave up 5 bases and V 3 bases, and 6 bases lay outside the gene matches. CDR3 protein: CAWSRYGGETQYF. The DNA for the CDR3 is TGTGCCTGGAGCAGGTACGGGGGGGAGACCCAGTACTTC.

The rearrangement links TRBV4-3 to TRBJ2-1, with 9 nucleotides matching TRBD2. This CDR3 is 17 amino acids long. J was trimmed by 0 bases and V by 0 bases; bases with no gene match: 3. CDR1 and CDR2 (germline): LGHNA, YSLEER. The CDR3 DNA reads TGCGCCAGCAGCCAAGATTTAGCGGGAGTCTCCTACAATGAGCAGTTCTTC. Residues: CASSQDLAGVSYNEQFF.

This clone was recorded a few times. The chain joins TRBV7-9 to TRBJ2-2, with 8 bases aligning to TRBD2. Germline assignment: CDR1 SEHNR and CDR2 FQNEAQ (reference sequence). V trimming: 6 bases; J trimming: 5 bases; junction bases outside the gene matches: 8. There are 15 residues in the CDR3. In DNA form, the CDR3 reads TGTGCCAGCAGGATGGGGACTAGTCTTACCGGGGAGCTGTTTTTT. Protein product: CASRMGTSLTGELFF.

The chain has TRBV30 and TRBJ1-2; 7 bases map to TRBD1. The germline V gene encodes CDR1 GTSNPN and CDR2 SVGIG (reference sequence). The CDR3 runs to 13 residues. After removal of 0 bases from V and 8 bases from J, the junction contained 6 bases not matched to a gene. The CDR3 loop is CAWSVEGARGYTF. DNA of the CDR3: TGTGCCTGGAGTGTGGAGGGGGCGAGGGGCTACACCTTC.

The chain has TRBV6-6 and TRBJ1-2; D is possibly TRBD1 (5 bases). Trimming removed 6 bases from V and 10 bases from J, with 15 bases in between. This CDR3 spans 12 amino acids. Germline values: CDR1 MNHNY, CDR2 SVGAGI (reference sequence). The CDR3 DNA sequence: TGTGCCAGCAGCTACCTGGACAAGGACTACACCTTC. It translates to CASSYLDKDYTF.

The J gene is TRBJ1-2, the V gene TRBV28; D remains unclear. The CDR3 totals 11 residues. CDR1 MDHEN and CDR2 SYDVKM come from the germline V gene. V lost 3 bases and J 8 bases, leaving 7 bases between the germline ends. The CDR3 DNA reads as TGTGCCAGCAGTTTGAGCTCGGGCTACACCTTC. Protein sequence: CASSLSSGYTF.

This chain joins TRBV19 and TRBJ2-2, with D uncertain. In germline, CDR1 is LNHDA, CDR2 SQIVND (reference sequence). The CDR3 loop spans 18 amino acids. The V and J ends lost 5 bases and 0 bases respectively, with 19 bases between them. The CDR3, as DNA: TGTGCCAGTAGTGCCCGTGGTACATCCATCTCGAACACCGGGGAGCTGTTTTTT. Translating gives CASSARGTSISNTGELFF.

The chain links TRBV6-4 to TRBJ2-2, with D unclear. This CDR3 has 11 amino acids. Between the trimmed V and J ends, which lost 6 bases and 6 bases, there was a span of 5 bases. Germline lookup yields CDR1 MRHNA and CDR2 SNTAGT. DNA for the CDR3: TGTGCCAGCAGAGGGTCCGGGGAGCTGTTTTTT. Translated, it gives CASRGSGELFF.

The chain uses TRBV7-3 and TRBJ2-7; D unclear. In germline, CDR1 is SGHTA, CDR2 FQGTGA. The CDR3 sequence is 13 residues long. V was cut by 4 bases and J by 7 bases, with 14 bases left in between. In DNA, the CDR3 is TGTGCCAGCAGCTCAGGACCGTCCCTGGAGCAGTACTTC. Its translation is CASSSGPSLEQYF. Filled out from reference TRBV7-3 and TRBJ2-7, the complete variable domain reads GAGVSQTPSNKVTEKGKYVELRCDPISGHTALYWYRQSLGQGPEFLIYFQGTGAADDSGLPNDRFFAVRPEGSVSTLKIQRTERGDSAVYLCASSSGPSLEQYFGPGTRLTVT.

The V call is TRBV7-8, the J call TRBJ1-1; no clear D gene. Germline V gene data show CDR1 as SGHVS and CDR2 as FQNEAQ. The CDR3 has 15 amino acids. V was pared by 1 base and J by 7 bases, with 16 bases between. The CDR3 nucleotides read TGTGCCAGCAGCTTAGTCGGGCAGTCCGCCGGTGAAGCTTTCTTT. This sequence encodes CASSLVGQSAGEAFF.

V and J are TRBV2 and TRBJ2-2; D tentatively reads TRBD1 or TRBD2 (5 bases each). There are 14 residues in the CDR3. The V end was cut by 11 bases, the J end by 4 bases, with 17 bases between. CDR1 is SNHLY and CDR2 is FYNNEI in the germline V gene. CDR3 sequence reads: CASQTGRGTGELFF. As DNA, the CDR3 is TGTGCCTCACAAACGGGACGCGGCACCGGGGAGCTGTTTTTT. The whole variable domain, filled in from reference TRBV2 and TRBJ2-2, reads EPEVTQTPSHQVTQMGQEVILRCVPISNHLYFYWYRQILGQKVEFLVSFYNNEISEKSEIFDDQFSVERPDGSNFTLKIRSTKLEDSAMYFCASQTGRGTGELFFGEGSRLTVL.

The V and J genes are TRBV9 and TRBJ2-7; TRBD1 is a possible D gene (6 bases). The V end lost 4 bases, the J end lost 5 bases, and 16 bases lay between the germline ends. This CDR3 comprises 14 residues. Per germline, CDR1 SGDLS and CDR2 YYNGEE. CDR3 protein: CASSRGNRVDEQYF. Here the CDR3 DNA reads TGTGCCAGCAGCAGGGGGAACAGGGTCGACGAGCAGTACTTC.

The V and J genes are TRBV18 and TRBJ1-2, with D maybe TRBD1 (5 bases). The V and J ends lost 3 bases and 1 base respectively, with 12 bases between them. The CDR3 is 15 residues long. From germline, CDR1 is KGHSH and CDR2 LQKENI. The CDR3 protein is CASSPPRDGNYGYTF. Written as DNA, the CDR3 is TGTGCCAGCTCACCTCCTCGGGACGGTAACTATGGCTACACCTTC.

The chain is built from TRBV28 and TRBJ2-7; tentative D call: TRBD2 (6 bases). The CDR3 totals 15 residues. Germline-derived CDR1 and CDR2 are MDHEN and SYDVKM. Trimming left V 3 bases short and J 0 bases short, with 12 bases between. CDR3: CASSFGGRISYEQYF. In DNA form, the CDR3 reads TGTGCCAGCAGTTTTGGAGGGAGGATCTCCTACGAGCAGTACTTC.

The J gene is TRBJ1-2, the V gene TRBV29-1; 7 positions match TRBD1. The V gene's germline CDR1 is SQVTM and CDR2 ANQGSEA. The CDR3 is 12 residues long. Losses at the gene ends were 8 bases for V and 6 bases for J; bases not matched to a gene: 9. The chain's CDR3 is CSIQGVGHGYTF. The CDR3 DNA follows: TGCAGCATCCAGGGGGTTGGGCATGGCTACACCTTC.

CDR3 sequence: CAISENRVSYEQYF. The CDR3 DNA reads as TGTGCCATCAGTGAGAACAGGGTAAGCTACGAGCAGTACTTC. This chain links TRBV10-3 with TRBJ2-5, with D perhaps matching TRBD1 (6 bases). The J call may not be correct, given that the DNA end is closer to TRBJ2-7. Germline V gene sequence: CDR1 ENHRY, CDR2 SYGVKD. The CDR3 loop spans 14 amino acids.

The chain has TRBV10-3 and TRBJ2-1; D remains unclear. Germline CDR1 and CDR2: ENHRY and SYGVKD. CDR3 length equals 13 residues. V dropped 4 bases and J dropped 4 bases, with 8 bases sitting between them. For the CDR3, the DNA is TGTGCCATCAGTGGGGGTACATACAATGAGCAGTTCTTC. This translates into CAISGGTYNEQFF.

This clone appeared a single time. The chain couples TRBV7-2 to TRBJ1-3, with TRBD1 matching 7 bases. The germline CDR1 and CDR2 sequences are SGHTA and FQGNSA. The CDR3 sequence is 15 residues long. Trimming cost V 5 bases and J 4 bases; bases outside gene matches: 8. The chain's CDR3 is CASSRFRQGGNTIYF. The CDR3 nucleotides read TGTGCCAGCAGCCGTTTTAGACAGGGCGGAAACACCATATATTTT.